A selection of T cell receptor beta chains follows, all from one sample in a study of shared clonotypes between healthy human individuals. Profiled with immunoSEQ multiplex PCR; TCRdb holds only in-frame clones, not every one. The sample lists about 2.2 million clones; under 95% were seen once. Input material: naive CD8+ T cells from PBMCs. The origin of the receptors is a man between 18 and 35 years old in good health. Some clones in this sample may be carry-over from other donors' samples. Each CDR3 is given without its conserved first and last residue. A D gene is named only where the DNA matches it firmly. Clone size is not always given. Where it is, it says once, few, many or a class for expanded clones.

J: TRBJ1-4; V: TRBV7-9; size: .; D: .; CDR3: ASSLGQLGDEKLF
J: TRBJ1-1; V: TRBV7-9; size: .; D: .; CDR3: ASSQPGGIEAF
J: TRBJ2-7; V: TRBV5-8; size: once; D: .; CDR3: ASSLAVGVAYEQY
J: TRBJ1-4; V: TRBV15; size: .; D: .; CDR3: ATSRGSPAELF
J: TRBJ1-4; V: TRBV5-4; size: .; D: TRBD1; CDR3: ASLYHRGRNEKLF
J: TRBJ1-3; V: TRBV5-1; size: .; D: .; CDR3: ASSSREGAGNTIY
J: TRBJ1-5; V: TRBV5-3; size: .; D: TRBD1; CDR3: ARSPRTGVRRRGSQPQH
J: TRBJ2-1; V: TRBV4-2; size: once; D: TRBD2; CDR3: ASSPLAGGFFNEQF
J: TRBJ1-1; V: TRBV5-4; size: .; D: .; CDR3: ASSPPGTNTEAF
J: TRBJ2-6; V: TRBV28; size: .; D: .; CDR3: ASSLTTVSGANVLT
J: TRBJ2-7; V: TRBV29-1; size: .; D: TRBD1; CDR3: SAGTGVYEQY
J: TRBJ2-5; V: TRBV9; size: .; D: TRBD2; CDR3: ASSSRSGEETQY
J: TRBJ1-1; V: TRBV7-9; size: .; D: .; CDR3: ASSLVWGQDTEAF
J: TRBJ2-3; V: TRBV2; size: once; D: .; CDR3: ATVQGFSTDTQY
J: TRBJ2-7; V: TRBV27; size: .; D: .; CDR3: ASSEGVTLTEQY
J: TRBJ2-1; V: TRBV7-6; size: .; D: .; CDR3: ASSSQDYNEQF
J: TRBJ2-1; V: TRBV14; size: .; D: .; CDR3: ASSHDGTVSGLSYNEQF
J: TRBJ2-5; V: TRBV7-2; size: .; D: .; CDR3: ASSSPVGFARETQY
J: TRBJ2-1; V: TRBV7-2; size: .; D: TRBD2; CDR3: ASSPGLAGGQAVYNEQF
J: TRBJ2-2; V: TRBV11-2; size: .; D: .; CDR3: ASSSYPGGESGELF
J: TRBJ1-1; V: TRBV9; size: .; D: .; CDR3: ASSVVSGGEAF
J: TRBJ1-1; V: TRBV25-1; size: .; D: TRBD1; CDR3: ASSDGTGVANTEAF
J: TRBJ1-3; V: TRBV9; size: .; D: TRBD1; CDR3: ASSASGGSSPGNTIY
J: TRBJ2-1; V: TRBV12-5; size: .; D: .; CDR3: ASGLEQGNEQF
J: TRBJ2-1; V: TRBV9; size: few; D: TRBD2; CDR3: ASSVGSGSQNEQF
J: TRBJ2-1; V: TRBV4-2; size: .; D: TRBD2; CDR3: ASSLRAGEGNEQF
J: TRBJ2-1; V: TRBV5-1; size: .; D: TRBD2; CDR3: ASSLTSGSYNEQF
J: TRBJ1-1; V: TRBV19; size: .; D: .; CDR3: ASSMGQPLNTEAF
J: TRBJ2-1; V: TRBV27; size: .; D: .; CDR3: ASSFTRGRDEQF
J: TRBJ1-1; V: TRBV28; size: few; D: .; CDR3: ASSRWGTEAF
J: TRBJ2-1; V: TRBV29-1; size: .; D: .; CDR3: SVVTGPSGEQF
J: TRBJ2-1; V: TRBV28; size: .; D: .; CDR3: ASSARGGRGNEQF
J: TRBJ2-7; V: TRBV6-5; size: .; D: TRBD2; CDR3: ASTGTSGPYEQY
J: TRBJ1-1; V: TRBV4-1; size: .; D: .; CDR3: ASSPNSGIGDRWRRTEAF
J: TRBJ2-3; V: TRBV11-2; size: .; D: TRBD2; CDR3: ASSRTSVSTDTQY
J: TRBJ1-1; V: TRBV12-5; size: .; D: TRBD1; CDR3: ASGFDLDRGKSF
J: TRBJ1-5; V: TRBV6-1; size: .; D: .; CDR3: ASSEGVLSNQPQH
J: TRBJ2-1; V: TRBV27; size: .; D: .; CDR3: ASMGSYNEQF
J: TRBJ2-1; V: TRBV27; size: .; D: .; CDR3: ASSFTPAYSSYNEQF
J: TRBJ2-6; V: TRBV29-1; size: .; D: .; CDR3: SGYDRESGANVLT
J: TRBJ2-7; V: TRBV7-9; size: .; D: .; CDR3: ASSLGRGGAYEQY